Detailed here is one TCR beta chain. Its antigen is not known. The data derive from a study of T cells expressing NK-cell markers. Turning to the study itself: The study drew TCR beta repertoires from sorted CD3+CD56+NKG2C+, CD3+CD56+NKG2C- and CD3+CD56-NKG2C+ T cells.

There are 14 residues in the CDR3. Germline CDR1 and CDR2: SGHRS and YFSETQ. Findings and caveats of the study: The HCMV specificity of the expanded NKG2C+ T cell clones stayed unresolved. CD8+ T cells in 5 or 6 donors included dominant NKG2C+ clonotypes at about 1.0-7.5%. The same clonotypes also predominated in the CD3+CD56-NKG2C+ fraction of a few donors.

TCRdb processed the 5' RACE reads again and assigns one entry to each CDR3 protein, with no DNA. Its table records 400,000 to 500,000 distinct CDR3 sequences. The receptor was isolated from a woman aged 18-69 years in good health. V usage is TRBV5-1 and J usage is TRBJ1-5; the TCRdb call, TRBD1, lacks DNA for checking. The sequenced sample was blood T cells: a sorted CD56 or NKG2C T cell subset, CD4+ or CD8+ T cells, or bulk PBMC T cells (not recorded which). The CDR3 sequence is CASRPGSSNQPQHF.